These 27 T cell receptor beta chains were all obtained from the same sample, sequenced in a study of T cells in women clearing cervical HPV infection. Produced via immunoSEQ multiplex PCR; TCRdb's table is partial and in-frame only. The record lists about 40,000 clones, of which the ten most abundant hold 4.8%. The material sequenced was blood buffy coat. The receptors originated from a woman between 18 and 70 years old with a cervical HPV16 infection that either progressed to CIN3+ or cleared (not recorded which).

CDR3 DNA (partial): TGTGCCAGCAGCCCCCCGGGGTCCGCAGATACG. Translating gives CASSPPGSADT. The CDR3 in its entirety is CASSPPGSADTQYF. The chain employs TRBV5-4 and TRBJ2-3; perhaps TRBD2 as D (5 bases). The read terminates 3 residues before the CDR3 end, so the remaining end is supplied by the germline J gene. Looked up from germline, CDR1 is SGHNT and CDR2 is YYREEE (reference sequence). The CDR3 loop spans 14 amino acids. The germline V and J ends were trimmed by 4 bases and 4 bases, with 13 bases remaining between them.

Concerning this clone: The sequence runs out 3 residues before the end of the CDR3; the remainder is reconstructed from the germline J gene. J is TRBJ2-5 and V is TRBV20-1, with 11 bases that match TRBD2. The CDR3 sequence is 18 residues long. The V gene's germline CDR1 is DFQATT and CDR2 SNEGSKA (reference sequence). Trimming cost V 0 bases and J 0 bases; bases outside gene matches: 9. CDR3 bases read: TGCAGTGCTAGAGATTCGGCTAGCGGGGGGTCGTACCAAGAGACC. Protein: CSARDSASGGSYQET. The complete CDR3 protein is CSARDSASGGSYQETQYF.

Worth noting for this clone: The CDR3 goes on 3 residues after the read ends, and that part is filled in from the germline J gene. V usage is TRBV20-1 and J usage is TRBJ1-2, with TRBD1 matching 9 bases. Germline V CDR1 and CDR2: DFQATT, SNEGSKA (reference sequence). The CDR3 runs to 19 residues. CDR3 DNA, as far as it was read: TGCAGTGCGCAGAGATCGGAGGGGACCGGGACAGGGAGATTCGGGGGC. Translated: CSAQRSEGTGTGRFGG. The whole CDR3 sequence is CSAQRSEGTGTGRFGGYTF.

The CDR3 loop is CASSPRRVGGYTF. Partial CDR3 DNA: TGTGCCAGCAGCCCACGACGGGTCGGAGGC. The chain has TRBV12-3 or TRBV12-4 and TRBJ1-2; D gene ambiguous. The read terminates 3 residues before the CDR3 end, so the remaining end is supplied by the germline J gene. The CDR3 is made up of 13 amino acids.

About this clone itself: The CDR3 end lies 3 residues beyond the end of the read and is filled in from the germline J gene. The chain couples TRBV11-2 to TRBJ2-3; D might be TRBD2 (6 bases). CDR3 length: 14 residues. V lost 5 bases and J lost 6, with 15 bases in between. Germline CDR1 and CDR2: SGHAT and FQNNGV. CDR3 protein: CASSIPGRGDTQYF. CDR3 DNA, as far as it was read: TGTGCCAGCAGCATACCCGGCCGGGGGGATACG.

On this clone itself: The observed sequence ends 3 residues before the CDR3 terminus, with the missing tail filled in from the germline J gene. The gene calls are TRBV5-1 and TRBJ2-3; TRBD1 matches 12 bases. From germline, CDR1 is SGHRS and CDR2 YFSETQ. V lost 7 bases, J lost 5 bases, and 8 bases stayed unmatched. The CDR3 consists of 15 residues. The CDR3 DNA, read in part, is TGCGCCAGCTCCCAGGGACAGGGGGCGGGAGATACG. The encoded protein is CASSQGQGAGDT. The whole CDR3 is CASSQGQGAGDTQYF. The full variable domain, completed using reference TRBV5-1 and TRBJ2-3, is KAGVTQTPRYLIKTRGQQVTLSCSPISGHRSVSWYQQTPGQGLQFLFEYFSETQRNKGNFPGRFSGRQFSNSRSEMNVSTLELGDSALYLCASSQGQGAGDTQYFGPGTRLTVL.

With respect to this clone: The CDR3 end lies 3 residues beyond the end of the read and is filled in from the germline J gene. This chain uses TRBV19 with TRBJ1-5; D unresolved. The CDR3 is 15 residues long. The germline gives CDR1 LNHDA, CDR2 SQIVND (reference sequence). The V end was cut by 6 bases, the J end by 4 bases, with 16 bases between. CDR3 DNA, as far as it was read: TGTGCCAGTAGCACGAGTGGGCAGCCAAATCAGCCC. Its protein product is CASSTSGQPNQP. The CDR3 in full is CASSTSGQPNQPQHF. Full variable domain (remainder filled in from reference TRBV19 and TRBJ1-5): DGGITQSPKYLFRKEGQNVTLSCEQNLNHDAMYWYRQDPGQGLRLIYYSQIVNDFQKGDIAEGYSVSREKKESFPLTVTSAQKNPTAFYLCASSTSGQPNQPQHFGDGTRLSIL.

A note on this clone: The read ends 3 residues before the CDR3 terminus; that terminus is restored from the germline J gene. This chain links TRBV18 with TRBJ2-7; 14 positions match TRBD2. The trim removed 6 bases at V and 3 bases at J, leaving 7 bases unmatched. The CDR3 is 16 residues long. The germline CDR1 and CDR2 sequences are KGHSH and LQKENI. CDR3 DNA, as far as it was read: TGTGCCAGCTCGGGGGGGACTAGCGGGGGCGTCTACGAG. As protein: CASSGGTSGGVYE. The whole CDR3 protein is CASSGGTSGGVYEQYF.

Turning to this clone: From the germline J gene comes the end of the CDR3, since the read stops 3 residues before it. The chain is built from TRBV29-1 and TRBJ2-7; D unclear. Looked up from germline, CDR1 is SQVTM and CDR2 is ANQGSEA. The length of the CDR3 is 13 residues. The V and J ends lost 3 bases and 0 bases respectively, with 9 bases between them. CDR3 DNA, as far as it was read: TGCAGCGTTGAGTCTCGCGACTCCTACGAG. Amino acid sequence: CSVESRDSYE. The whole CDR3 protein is CSVESRDSYEQYF.

The sequenced part of the CDR3 DNA is TGTGCCAGCAGCTTAGAATCCGGCGGAGGC. It yields the protein CASSLESGGG. The whole CDR3 sequence reads CASSLESGGGYTF. The rearrangement links TRBV7-6 to TRBJ1-2; D remains ambiguous. The CDR3 goes on 3 residues after the read ends, and that part is filled in from the germline J gene. The CDR3 length is 13 residues. Germline loops: CDR1 SGHVS, CDR2 FNYEAQ.

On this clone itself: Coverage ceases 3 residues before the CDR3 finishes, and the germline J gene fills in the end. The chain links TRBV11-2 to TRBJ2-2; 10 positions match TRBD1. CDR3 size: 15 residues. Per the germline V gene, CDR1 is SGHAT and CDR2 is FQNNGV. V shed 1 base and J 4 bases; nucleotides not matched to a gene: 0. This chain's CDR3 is CASSLGTGGTGELFF. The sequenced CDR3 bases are TGTGCCAGCAGCTTAGGGACAGGGGGCACCGGGGAG.

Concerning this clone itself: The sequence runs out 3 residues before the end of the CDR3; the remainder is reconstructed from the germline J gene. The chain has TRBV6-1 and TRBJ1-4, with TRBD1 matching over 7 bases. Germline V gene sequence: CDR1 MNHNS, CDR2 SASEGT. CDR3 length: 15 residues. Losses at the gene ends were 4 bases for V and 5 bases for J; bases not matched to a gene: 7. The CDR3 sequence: CASSGGQLLNEKLFF. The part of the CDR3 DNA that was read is TGTGCCAGCAGTGGGGGACAGCTTTTAAATGAAAAA.

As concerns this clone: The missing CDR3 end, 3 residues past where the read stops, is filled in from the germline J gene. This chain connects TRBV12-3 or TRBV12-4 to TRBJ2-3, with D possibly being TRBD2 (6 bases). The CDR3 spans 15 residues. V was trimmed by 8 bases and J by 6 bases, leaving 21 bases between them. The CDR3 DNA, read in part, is TGTGCCAGCGCCTACAGTTCTTCCCGGGGGGATACG. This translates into CASAYSSSRGDT. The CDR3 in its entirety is CASAYSSSRGDTQYF.

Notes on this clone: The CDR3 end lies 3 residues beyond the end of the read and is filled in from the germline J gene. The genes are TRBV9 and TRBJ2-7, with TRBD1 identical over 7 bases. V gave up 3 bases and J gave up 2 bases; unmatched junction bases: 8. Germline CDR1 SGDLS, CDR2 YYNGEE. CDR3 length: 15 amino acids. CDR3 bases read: TGTGCCAGCAGCGCCACAGGGGACGGCGCCTACGAG. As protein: CASSATGDGAYE. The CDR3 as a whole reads CASSATGDGAYEQYF. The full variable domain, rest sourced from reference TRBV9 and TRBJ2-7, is DSGVTQTPKHLITATGQRVTLRCSPRSGDLSVYWYQQSLDQGLQFLIQYYNGEERAKGNILERFSAQQFPDLHSELNLSSLELGDSALYFCASSATGDGAYEQYFGPGTRLTVT.

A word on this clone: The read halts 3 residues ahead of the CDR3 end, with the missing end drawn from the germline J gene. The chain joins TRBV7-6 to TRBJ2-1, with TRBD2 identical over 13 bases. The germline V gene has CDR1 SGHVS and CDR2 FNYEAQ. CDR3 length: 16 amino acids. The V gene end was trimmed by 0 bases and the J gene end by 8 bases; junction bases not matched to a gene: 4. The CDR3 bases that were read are TGTGCCAGCAGCTTAGCGACTAGCGGGGGGTTGCATGAG. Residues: CASSLATSGGLHE. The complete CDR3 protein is CASSLATSGGLHEQFF.

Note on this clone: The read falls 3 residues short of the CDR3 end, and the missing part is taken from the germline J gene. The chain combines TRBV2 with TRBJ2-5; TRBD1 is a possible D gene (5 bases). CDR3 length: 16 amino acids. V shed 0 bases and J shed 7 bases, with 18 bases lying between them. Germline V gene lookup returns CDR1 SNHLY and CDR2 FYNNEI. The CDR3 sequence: CASSEAGGAQVRTQYF. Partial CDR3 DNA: TGTGCCAGCAGTGAAGCGGGTGGGGCGCAGGTTAGGACC.

The sequenced part of the CDR3 DNA is TGCAGTGCGCATACGGGGGAGAGCAATCAGCCC. Translated, it gives CSAHTGESNQP. The entire CDR3 is CSAHTGESNQPQHF. V gene TRBV20-1 combines with J gene TRBJ1-5; D may be TRBD1 (5 bases). The CDR3 extends 3 residues past the end of the read, so its final part is completed from the germline J gene. This CDR3 comprises 14 residues. Germline CDR1 is DFQATT and CDR2 is SNEGSKA (reference sequence). V lost 6 bases and J 1 base, leaving 13 bases between the germline ends.

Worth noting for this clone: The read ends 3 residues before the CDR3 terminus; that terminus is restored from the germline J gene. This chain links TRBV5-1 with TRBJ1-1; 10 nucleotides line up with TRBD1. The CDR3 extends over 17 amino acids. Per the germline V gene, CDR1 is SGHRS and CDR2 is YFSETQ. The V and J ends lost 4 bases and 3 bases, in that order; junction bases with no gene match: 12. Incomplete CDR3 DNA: TGCGCCAGCAGCCCGGAAGGGACAGGGGCAAGGGACACTGAA. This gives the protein CASSPEGTGARDTE. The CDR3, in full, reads CASSPEGTGARDTEAFF.

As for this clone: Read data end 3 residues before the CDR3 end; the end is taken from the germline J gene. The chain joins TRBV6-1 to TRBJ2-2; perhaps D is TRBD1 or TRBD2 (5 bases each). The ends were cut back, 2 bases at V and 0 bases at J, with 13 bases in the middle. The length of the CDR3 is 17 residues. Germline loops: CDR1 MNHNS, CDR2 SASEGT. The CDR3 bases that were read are TGTGCCAGCAGTGAATATCAGGGAGCCGCGAACACCGGGGAG. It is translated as CASSEYQGAANTGE. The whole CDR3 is CASSEYQGAANTGELFF.

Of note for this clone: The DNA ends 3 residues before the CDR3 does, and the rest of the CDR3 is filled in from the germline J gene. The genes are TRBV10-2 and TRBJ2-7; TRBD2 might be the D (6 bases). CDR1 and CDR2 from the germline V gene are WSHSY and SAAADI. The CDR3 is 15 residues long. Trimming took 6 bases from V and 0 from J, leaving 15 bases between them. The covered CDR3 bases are TGCGCCAGCAGGGAGGGGTCAGGGTCCTCCTACGAG. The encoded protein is CASREGSGSSYE. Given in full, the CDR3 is CASREGSGSSYEQYF.

CDR3 DNA, as far as it was read: TGTGCCAGCAGTGAAGACAGCTTCTCTGGAAACACC. It is translated as CASSEDSFSGNT. The complete CDR3 protein is CASSEDSFSGNTIYF. The rearrangement joins TRBV6-1 to TRBJ1-3; D remains ambiguous. The read comes to an end 3 residues before the CDR3 does, leaving the germline J gene to fill in the end. From germline, CDR1 is MNHNS and CDR2 SASEGT. Trimming pared 1 base from V and 0 bases from J, leaving 7 bases between. This CDR3 comprises 15 residues.

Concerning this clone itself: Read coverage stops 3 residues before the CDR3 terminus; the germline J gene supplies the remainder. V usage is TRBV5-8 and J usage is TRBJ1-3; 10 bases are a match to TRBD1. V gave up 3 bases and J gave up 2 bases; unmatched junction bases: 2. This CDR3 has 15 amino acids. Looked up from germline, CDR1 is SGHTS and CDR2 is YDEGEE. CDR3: CASSYGTGAGNTIYF. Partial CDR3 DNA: TGTGCCAGCAGCTATGGGACAGGGGCTGGAAACACC.

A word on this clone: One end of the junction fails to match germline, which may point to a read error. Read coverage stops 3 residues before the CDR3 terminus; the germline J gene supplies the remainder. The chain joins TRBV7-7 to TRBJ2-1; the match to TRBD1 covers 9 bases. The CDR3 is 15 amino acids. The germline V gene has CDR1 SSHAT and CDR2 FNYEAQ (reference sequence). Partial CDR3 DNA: TGTGCTAGCAGCTTGGCGGGACAGGGCTACAATGAG. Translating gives CASSLAGQGYNE. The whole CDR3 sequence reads CASSLAGQGYNEQFF.

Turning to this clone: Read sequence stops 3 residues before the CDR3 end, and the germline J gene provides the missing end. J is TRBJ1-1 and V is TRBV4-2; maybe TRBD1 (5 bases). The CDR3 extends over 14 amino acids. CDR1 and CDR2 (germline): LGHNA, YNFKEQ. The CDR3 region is CASSQDLTGGKAFF. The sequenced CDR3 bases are TGTGCCAGCAGCCAAGATCTCACTGGGGGGAAA.

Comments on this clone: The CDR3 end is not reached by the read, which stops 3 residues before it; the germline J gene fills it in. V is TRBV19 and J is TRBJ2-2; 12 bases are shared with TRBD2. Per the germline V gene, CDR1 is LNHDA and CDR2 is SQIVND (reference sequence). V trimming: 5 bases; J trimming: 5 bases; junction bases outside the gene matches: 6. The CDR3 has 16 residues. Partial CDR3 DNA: TGTGCCAGTAGTGCCCTAGCGGGGGGGCTAACCGGGGAG. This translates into CASSALAGGLTGE. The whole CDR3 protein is CASSALAGGLTGELFF.

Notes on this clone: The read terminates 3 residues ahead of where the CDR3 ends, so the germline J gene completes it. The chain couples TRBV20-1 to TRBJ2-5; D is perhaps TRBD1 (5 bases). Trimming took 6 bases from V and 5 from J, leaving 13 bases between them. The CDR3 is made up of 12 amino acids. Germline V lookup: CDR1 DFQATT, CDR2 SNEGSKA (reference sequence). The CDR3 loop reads CSATIPGETQYF. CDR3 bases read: TGCAGTGCCACGATCCCAGGGGAGACC.

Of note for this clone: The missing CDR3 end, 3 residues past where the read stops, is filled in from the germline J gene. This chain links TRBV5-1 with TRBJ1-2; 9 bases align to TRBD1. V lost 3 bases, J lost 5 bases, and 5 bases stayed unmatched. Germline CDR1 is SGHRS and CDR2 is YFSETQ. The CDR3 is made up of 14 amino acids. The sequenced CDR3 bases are TGCGCCAGCAGCTCGGACAGGGGAACGTATGGC. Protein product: CASSSDRGTYG. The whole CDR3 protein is CASSSDRGTYGYTF. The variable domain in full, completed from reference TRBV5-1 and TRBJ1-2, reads KAGVTQTPRYLIKTRGQQVTLSCSPISGHRSVSWYQQTPGQGLQFLFEYFSETQRNKGNFPGRFSGRQFSNSRSEMNVSTLELGDSALYLCASSSDRGTYGYTFGSGTRLTVV.